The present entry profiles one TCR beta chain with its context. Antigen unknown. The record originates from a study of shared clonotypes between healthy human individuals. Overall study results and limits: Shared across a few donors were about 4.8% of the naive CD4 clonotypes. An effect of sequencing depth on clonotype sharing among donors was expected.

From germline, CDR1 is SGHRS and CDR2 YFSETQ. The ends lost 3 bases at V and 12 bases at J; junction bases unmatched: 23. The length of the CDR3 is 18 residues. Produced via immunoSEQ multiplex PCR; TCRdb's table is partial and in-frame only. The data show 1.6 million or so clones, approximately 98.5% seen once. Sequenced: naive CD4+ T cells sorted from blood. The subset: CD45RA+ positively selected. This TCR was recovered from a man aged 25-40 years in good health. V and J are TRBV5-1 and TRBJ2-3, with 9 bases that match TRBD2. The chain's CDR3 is CASSSYGGVAGVPRSQYF. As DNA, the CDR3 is TGCGCCAGCAGCTCCTACGGCGGGGTAGCGGGAGTACCGCGCTCCCAGTATTTT. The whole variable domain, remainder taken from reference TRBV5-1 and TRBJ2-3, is KAGVTQTPRYLIKTRGQQVTLSCSPISGHRSVSWYQQTPGQGLQFLFEYFSETQRNKGNFPGRFSGRQFSNSRSEMNVSTLELGDSALYLCASSSYGGVAGVPRSQYFGPGTRLTVL.